What follows is one T cell receptor beta chain and its context. The antigen is not known. Comparators were a few non-transplant cancer patients without known GI disease. The record originates from a study of tissue T cells after allogeneic stem cell transplantation. General study results and limits: Tissue-detected TCR repertoire was only partly captured by blood and spleen T cells.

Sequencing of TCRbeta CDR3 at survey depth gave sequences and template counts. The method was immunoSEQ multiplex PCR; TCRdb's version includes in-frame clones alone and lacks a portion of them. The sample carries around 5,300 clones, more than 60% recorded once. The V gene's germline CDR1 is SGHTA and CDR2 FQGTGA. V was shortened by 4 bases and J by 7 bases, with 11 bases between the two germline ends. The CDR3 is made up of 13 amino acids. This receptor was identified in a female donor at least 60 years old with lung cancer. The chain has TRBV7-3 and TRBJ1-5; weak D call: TRBD1 (5 bases). The sample here was tissue from the colon, taken at autopsy. The CDR3 DNA reads TGTGCCAGCAGCTGGGGGGGAGGGCAGCCCCAGCATTTT. It yields the protein CASSWGGGQPQHF.